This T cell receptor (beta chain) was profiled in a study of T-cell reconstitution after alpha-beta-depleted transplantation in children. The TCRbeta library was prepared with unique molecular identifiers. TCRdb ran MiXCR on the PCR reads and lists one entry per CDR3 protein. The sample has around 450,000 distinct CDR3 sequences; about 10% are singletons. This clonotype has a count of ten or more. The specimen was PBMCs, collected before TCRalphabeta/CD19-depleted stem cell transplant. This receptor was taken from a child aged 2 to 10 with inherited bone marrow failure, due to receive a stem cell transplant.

The CDR3: CSAIPTLNTEAFF. The CDR3 DNA reads as TGCAGTGCTATACCAACACTGAACACTGAAGCTTTCTTT. The rearrangement uses TRBV20-1 and TRBJ1-1, with no clear D. Germline CDR1 is DFQATT and CDR2 is SNEGSKA (reference sequence). The CDR3 is 13 residues long. Trimming cost V 4 bases and J 0 bases, with 9 bases left between them.